One and the same sample provided the 7 T cell receptor beta chains below, sequenced in a study of blood T cell repertoires in COVID-19. Repertoires were generated with immunoSEQ multiplex PCR, while TCRdb's copy carries only in-frame clones and drops some. The sample contains approximately 210,000 clones, 89% of which appear only once. Source material: peripheral blood. The receptors were sampled from a woman between 40 and 50 years old with acute or convalescent COVID-19.

J is TRBJ2-6 and V is TRBV5-1, with D possibly being TRBD2 (5 bases). V lost 3 bases, J lost 4 bases, and 14 bases lay in between. Germline V gene sequence: CDR1 SGHRS, CDR2 YFSETQ. The CDR3 sequence is 16 residues long. The DNA for the CDR3 is TGCGCCAGCAGCTCCACCTCGGGATCCGGGGCCAACGTCCTGACTTTC. Encoded protein: CASSSTSGSGANVLTF.

V and J are TRBV6-5 and TRBJ2-5; 14 positions agree with TRBD2. Germline CDR1 reads MNHEY; CDR2 reads SVGAGI. J gave up 2 bases and V 8 bases, and 4 bases lay outside the gene matches. This CDR3 has 15 residues. CDR3 residues: CASGRTSGGQETQYF. CDR3 nucleotides: TGTGCCAGCGGTCGGACTAGCGGGGGGCAAGAGACCCAGTACTTC.

The chain links TRBV6-1 to TRBJ1-1; a weak D match, TRBD1 (5 bases). Trimming took off 2 bases at V and 1 base at J, with 11 bases between the two ends. CDR1 is MNHNS, CDR2 SASEGT, per germline. The CDR3 is 15 amino acids. The CDR3 is CASSEPGLTNTEAFF. The CDR3 coding sequence is TGTGCCAGCAGTGAACCGGGACTGACGAACACTGAAGCTTTCTTT.

The J gene is TRBJ2-5, the V gene TRBV11-2, with 14 bases that match TRBD2. The V segment lost 1 base and the J segment 2 bases; nucleotides outside the gene matches: 9. The germline CDR1 and CDR2 sequences are SGHAT and FQNNGV. The CDR3 extends over 19 amino acids. The CDR3 DNA sequence: TGTGCCAGCAGCTTAGGGGTACCGGGACTAGCGGGGGCACAAGAGACCCAGTACTTC. Translating it yields CASSLGVPGLAGAQETQYF.

The chain employs TRBV9 and TRBJ1-1, with no clear D. V was clipped by 3 bases and J by 13 bases, with 22 bases between them. The CDR3 has 14 amino acids. The germline CDR1 and CDR2 sequences are SGDLS and YYNGEE. CDR3 residues: CASSAPLGSMKLFF. The CDR3 DNA sequence: TGTGCCAGCAGCGCACCCCTCGGGTCCATGAAACTTTTCTTT.

Concerning this clone itself: Other nucleotide sequences from this sample produce the same CDR3. The chain recombines TRBV10-3 with TRBJ1-1, with D tentatively TRBD1 (5 bases). Germline CDR1 and CDR2: ENHRY and SYGVKD. This CDR3 has 13 residues. V was pared by 2 bases and J by 5 bases, with 9 bases between. The DNA of the CDR3 is TGTGCCATCAGTGAGCAGGGTGGGACTGAAGCTTTCTTT. It translates to CAISEQGGTEAFF.

The chain has TRBV6-5 and TRBJ1-1; D is unclear. The germline V gene encodes CDR1 MNHEY and CDR2 SVGAGI. This CDR3 spans 13 amino acids. V lost 6 bases, J lost 2 bases, and 10 bases lay in between. CDR3 bases: TGTGCCAGCAGCCGCGATTTTAACACTGAAGCTTTCTTT. Translation gives CASSRDFNTEAFF.